This T cell receptor beta chain was sequenced in a study of blood T cell repertoires in COVID-19. Study at large: Sample material is recorded as cDNA or gDNA derived from T cells, B-cell-depleted T cells, or PBMCs.

Profiling relied on immunoSEQ multiplex PCR, and the TCRdb table lists in-frame clones only, not all of them. The sample lists fewer than 350,000 clones, 89% occurring once. The CDR3 loop spans 14 amino acids. Looked up from germline, CDR1 is SGHRS and CDR2 is YFSETQ. The germline V and J ends were trimmed by 0 bases and 2 bases, with 6 bases remaining between them. The sample comprised peripheral blood. The receptor was isolated from a woman aged 55 to 70 with COVID-19, enrolled during active disease. The V call is TRBV5-1, the J call TRBJ1-5; tentatively, D is TRBD1 (6 bases). CDR3: CASSLDRGNQPQHF. The DNA of the CDR3 is TGCGCCAGCAGCTTGGACAGGGGCAATCAGCCCCAGCATTTT.